Listed here is a single TCR beta chain. The target of this receptor is not known. Base qualities are not at hand, and no much larger clone is one base apart. The sample belongs to a study of blood T cell repertoires in COVID-19 (dated by TCRdb to 2020 to 2022). For the study in its entirety: Collaborator samples came from the United States, Italy and Spain and covered acute and convalescent phases of COVID-19. The repertoires were released in a freely available public database intended as a resource for research on the immune response to SARS-CoV-2. Where HLA class I and class II types were available, the types were taken from metadata supplied by the sample provider, not from assay-based typing. The dataset comprised deeply sampled blood TCRbeta repertoires from subjects exposed to, actively infected with, or recovered from COVID-19. Samples came from the ongoing ImmuneRACE study (first 160 participants) plus 1,254 subjects from 6 global collaborators. A de-identified subject ID, COVID-19 status, age in years and sex were almost always included in the sample metadata. The material from the prospective study consisted of cDNA or gDNA derived from T cells, B-cell-depleted T cells, or PBMCs. On the study overall, not on this receptor specifically: The amount of clinical and demographic metadata varied by source and participant and was provided uncurated.

The immunoSEQ Assay, a bias-controlled multiplex PCR, was used to amplify TCRbeta CDR3 regions from genomic DNA. Per the original workflow: The number of nucleated cells in each sample was estimated from the amplification of reference gene primers within the assay. To quantify the absolute abundance of each unique TCRbeta CDR3 rearrangement, sequence reads were collapsed and filtered. Productive Simpson clonality was computed per sample as the square root of Simpson's diversity index over productive rearrangements. The clones in this table, taken by TCRdb from immuneACCESS, are in-frame only. Not every clone is retained; where verified, under half of the shortfall comes from an unresolved V gene, and the cause of the rest is unknown. D and trimming come from the DNA, and the V and J calls and clone size come from that table. The sample table lists some 120,000 clones, 85% of them with a count of one. Of the sample, about 3.9% falls within the top ten clones.

Measured from the cysteine to the phenylalanine, the CDR3 is 14 residues long. Only CDR3 DNA remains: 42 bases, in frame from the first base. The germline V gene provides CDR1 SGDLS and CDR2 YYNGEE. V is cut by 0 bases and J by 7 bases, and the space between the germline ends is 10 bases. Each collaborating institution followed its own protocols to collect whole blood in K2EDTA tubes. For TCRbeta analysis, collaborators shipped samples as frozen whole blood, isolated PBMCs, or DNA extracted from either of those sample types. The TCR was taken from a man between 60 and 70 years old with acute or convalescent COVID-19. Source material: peripheral blood. The rearrangement combines TRBV9 with TRBJ1-4, with no reliable assignment of the D segment. The CDR3 is CASSVGGSPEKLFF. The nucleotides are TGTGCCAGCAGCGTAGGCGGCAGCCCTGAAAAACTGTTTTTT.